The clone carrying this TCR beta chain came up many times. The antigen remains unidentified. This entry comes from a study of T cells in Graves' hyperthyroidism and ophthalmopathy. CDR1 and CDR2 (germline): MNHNS, SASEGT. V gave up 4 bases and J gave up 4 bases, with 13 bases separating them. The CDR3 consists of 15 residues. The authors took PBMCs from about 9.5 ml fresh peripheral blood. The study's findings and limits: Classification by a 13 V-J model distinguished ophthalmopathy from stable hyperthyroidism. The model made its ophthalmopathy prediction, and onset followed a median around 6.9 months later. Expanded thyroid clonotypes (above 0.001) were mostly also found in blood.

Researchers amplified the TCR beta CDR3 regions from RNA transcripts. Using the HTBI primer set, a first-round RT-PCR was run on the TCR CDR3. Each CDR3 protein gets one entry after TCRdb re-called the multiplex PCR reads with MiXCR. Of about 600,000 distinct CDR3 sequences listed, around 16% were seen once; the top ten hold 2.5% to 4%. This sequence originates from a woman aged 40 to 50 with Graves' ophthalmopathy. The source material was blood. The rearrangement links TRBV6-1 to TRBJ2-2; TRBD1 might be the D (6 bases). CDR3 bases: TGTGCCAGCAGTGGCAGGGGAAGGGGCACCGGGGAGCTGTTTTTT. This translates into CASSGRGRGTGELFF.